The 30 T cell receptor beta chains listed next were all sequenced from one sample in a study of T-cell reconstitution after alpha-beta-depleted transplantation in children. The TCRbeta library incorporated unique molecular identifiers. MiXCR was run by TCRdb on the PCR reads, yielding one entry per CDR3 protein. The table lists about 350,000 distinct CDR3 sequences, 10% to 15% of them singletons. Sequences were derived from PBMCs, sampled from the stem cell graft. Receptors were obtained from a human donor who donated a stem cell graft to a child with Fanconi anemia.

In its sample, this clonotype was seen many times. The chain uses TRBV20-1 and TRBJ1-6; the D is unclear. The germline V and J ends were trimmed by 6 bases and 7 bases, with 16 bases remaining between them. The CDR3 contains 14 residues. CDR1 and CDR2 (germline): DFQATT, SNEGSKA (reference sequence). The CDR3 spells CSAPEVAGNSPLHF. Written as DNA, the CDR3 is TGCAGTGCACCCGAAGTGGCGGGAAATTCACCCCTCCACTTT.

The V gene is TRBV7-9, the J gene TRBJ2-3, with D perhaps assigned TRBD1 or TRBD2 (6 bases each). The CDR3 has 15 amino acids. From germline, CDR1 is SEHNR and CDR2 FQNEAQ (reference sequence). V was trimmed by 3 bases and J by 0 bases, leaving 10 bases between them. The CDR3 DNA reads TGTGCCAGCAGCTTTGGAGGGGGGAGCACAGATACGCAGTATTTT. Protein product: CASSFGGGSTDTQYF.

In this sample, this clonotype turned up many times. The V gene is TRBV10-3, the J gene TRBJ2-7, with D unresolved. Trimming removed 6 bases at V and 3 bases at J, with 12 bases between. The CDR3 is made up of 13 amino acids. From germline, CDR1 is ENHRY and CDR2 SYGVKD. The CDR3 loop is CAIREEYDYEQYV. The CDR3 DNA reads TGTGCCATCAGGGAAGAATACGACTACGAGCAGTACGTC.

This rearrangement joins TRBV12-3 or TRBV12-4 to TRBJ2-3, with D possibly called TRBD1 or TRBD2 (5 bases each). The CDR3 sequence is 17 residues long. Trimming took off 5 bases at V and 3 bases at J, with 21 bases between the two ends. The CDR3 nucleotides are TGTGCCAGCAGTGCTCATTTGAGGGGCCCCCTAACAGATACGCAGTATTTT. It codes for CASSAHLRGPLTDTQYF.

The CDR3 DNA is TGCAGCGTGACGACTAGGGGAGAGACCCAGTACTTC. As protein: CSVTTRGETQYF. V is TRBV29-1 and J is TRBJ2-5; a weak D match, TRBD2 (6 bases). V lost 6 bases to trimming and J lost 4 bases, with 12 bases between them. CDR3 size: 12 residues. CDR1 and CDR2 (germline): SQVTM, ANQGSEA.

This clonotype was seen ten or more times. The chain employs TRBV2 and TRBJ2-1, with no clear D. Germline CDR1 is SNHLY and CDR2 is FYNNEI. This CDR3 is built from 12 residues. Between the trimmed V and J ends, which lost 7 bases and 3 bases, there was a span of 7 bases. CDR3 protein: CASTLYYNEQFF. CDR3 nucleotide sequence: TGTGCCAGCACCCTTTACTACAATGAGCAGTTCTTC.

This clonotype was seen more than once but under ten times. CDR3: CASSNLAGGSYEQYF. CDR3 DNA: TGTGCCAGCAGCAATCTAGCGGGGGGATCCTACGAGCAGTACTTC. This sequence joins TRBV21-1 and TRBJ2-7; TRBD2 is the table's D call and was not checked against the DNA. TRBV21-1 counts as a pseudogene. There are 15 residues in the CDR3.

The genes are TRBV10-1 and TRBJ1-1; D is uncertain. Germline-derived CDR1 and CDR2 are WNHNN and SYGVQD (reference sequence). Trimming removed 5 bases from V and 5 bases from J, with 12 bases in between. The CDR3 is 13 amino acids. The DNA for the CDR3 is TGCGCCAGCAGTACCGGGATGGGGACTGAAGCTTTCTTT. Translated: CASSTGMGTEAFF.

This clonotype occurred a few times. The rearrangement uses TRBV7-9 and TRBJ2-7; D not resolved. V lost 7 bases and J lost 3, with 16 bases in between. The CDR3 covers 14 residues. Germline V CDR1 and CDR2: SEHNR, FQNEAQ (reference sequence). CDR3 nucleotide sequence: TGTGCCAGCACCCCCATCAGGTTTAACTACGAGCAGTACTTC. As protein: CASTPIRFNYEQYF.

This chain joins TRBV5-5 and TRBJ1-1, with D unclear. Trimming took off 3 bases at V and 0 bases at J, with 12 bases between the two ends. Germline assignment: CDR1 SGHKS and CDR2 YYEKEE (reference sequence). The length of the CDR3 is 15 residues. The CDR3 region has the DNA TGTGCCAGCAGCTACCGGGAGACTATGAACACTGAAGCTTTCTTT. Translated, it gives CASSYRETMNTEAFF.

Only a few counts were recorded for this clonotype. V and J are TRBV4-2 and TRBJ2-3, with TRBD2 matching over 14 bases. This CDR3 has 18 amino acids. V trimming: 1 base; J trimming: 2 bases; junction bases outside the gene matches: 5. Germline V gives CDR1 LGHNA, CDR2 YNFKEQ. CDR3: CASSQGGTSGGLTDTQYF. CDR3 bases: TGTGCCAGCAGCCAAGGGGGGACTAGCGGGGGCCTCACAGATACGCAGTATTTT.

The chain links TRBV4-2 to TRBJ2-7, with D possibly TRBD2 on 6 matching bases. This CDR3 has 15 residues. V was pared by 0 bases and J by 5 bases, with 14 bases between. Germline loops: CDR1 LGHNA, CDR2 YNFKEQ. The CDR3 loop reads CASSQETGVVDEQYF. The CDR3 region has the DNA TGTGCCAGCAGCCAAGAAACGGGGGTGGTTGACGAGCAGTACTTC.

This clonotype was recorded a few times. This chain joins TRBV29-1 and TRBJ2-1; TRBD1 might be the D (6 bases). The germline V gene encodes CDR1 SQVTM and CDR2 ANQGSEA. Between the trimmed V and J ends, which lost 4 bases and 9 bases, there was a span of 13 bases. The CDR3 sequence is 12 residues long. CDR3 residues: CSVARGHLEQFF. CDR3 in DNA: TGCAGCGTTGCTAGGGGACATCTTGAGCAGTTCTTC.

This clonotype was counted ten times or more. J is TRBJ2-3 and V is TRBV10-1; D is undetermined. The CDR3 loop spans 13 amino acids. V lost 2 bases, J lost 2 bases, and 5 bases lay in between. The germline gives CDR1 WNHNN, CDR2 SYGVQD (reference sequence). This CDR3 is CASSERNTDTQYF. The CDR3 bases are TGCGCCAGCAGTGAGAGGAACACAGATACGCAGTATTTT.

The chain employs TRBV12-3 or TRBV12-4 and TRBJ2-5; possible D gene TRBD1, 6 bases. The CDR3 spans 16 residues. The ends were cut back, 3 bases at V and 4 bases at J, with 18 bases in the middle. The CDR3 DNA reads TGTGCCAGCAGTTTTATGTCAGGGGTGGACGGAGAGACCCAGTACTTC. Encoded protein: CASSFMSGVDGETQYF.

This clonotype was detected a few times. The CDR3 DNA reads TGTGCCAGCAGTCCTCGACAAGGCGGGGAGCTGTTTTTT. This sequence encodes CASSPRQGGELFF. The rearrangement links TRBV6-2 or TRBV6-3 to TRBJ2-2; no firm D call. CDR1 MNHEY and CDR2 SVGEGT come from the germline V gene. V dropped 5 bases and J dropped 7 bases, with 11 bases sitting between them. The CDR3 covers 13 residues.

The chain employs TRBV12-3 or TRBV12-4 and TRBJ1-1; D is uncertain. CDR3 length equals 13 residues. The V end was cut by 1 base, the J end by 10 bases, with 13 bases between. CDR3 sequence reads: CASSLEPEIGAFF. CDR3 DNA sequence: TGTGCCAGCAGTTTAGAGCCGGAGATTGGAGCTTTCTTT.

This clonotype was detected ten times or more. The gene calls are TRBV12-3 or TRBV12-4 and TRBJ1-6, with a weak D call TRBD1 (5 bases). The V gene lost 3 bases and the J gene lost 11 bases, with 14 bases spanning the gap. The CDR3 is made up of 14 amino acids. This chain's CDR3 is CASSLSQGSAPLHF. CDR3 sequence (DNA): TGTGCCAGCAGTTTGTCGCAGGGTAGCGCACCCCTCCACTTT.

This clonotype occurred a few times. The V call is TRBV5-1, the J call TRBJ2-6; maybe TRBD1 (6 bases). V lost 2 bases, J lost 0 bases, and 12 bases lay in between. Per germline, CDR1 SGHRS and CDR2 YFSETQ. This CDR3 region has 17 residues. CDR3 in DNA: TGCGCCAGCAGCTTCAGGGGAAAAATCTCTGGGGCCAACGTCCTGACTTTC. It yields the protein CASSFRGKISGANVLTF.

The chain employs TRBV5-1 and TRBJ1-5; D gene unclear. The V and J ends lost 0 bases and 3 bases respectively, with 13 bases between them. This CDR3 contains 16 residues. Germline V CDR1 and CDR2: SGHRS, YFSETQ. The CDR3 sequence: CASSLEGPPDNQPQHF. The CDR3 bases are TGCGCCAGCAGCTTGGAAGGTCCCCCGGACAATCAGCCCCAGCATTTT.

This clonotype turned up a few times. V usage is TRBV25-1 and J usage is TRBJ2-7; D is undetermined. Deletions cut 6 bases from V and 4 bases from J, with 7 bases between. The CDR3 runs 11 residues. Looked up from germline, CDR1 is MGHDK and CDR2 is SYGVNS. The CDR3 is CASRSLYEQYF. CDR3 in DNA: TGTGCCAGCAGGTCGTTATACGAGCAGTACTTC.

This clonotype turned up a few times. The rearrangement uses TRBV5-1 and TRBJ2-3; D may be TRBD2 (5 bases). The CDR3 totals 14 residues. CDR1 SGHRS and CDR2 YFSETQ come from the germline V gene. Trimming shortened V by 5 bases and J by 6 bases, and 16 bases separated the two germline ends. The CDR3: CASRGTGVGDTQYF. The CDR3 DNA is TGCGCCAGCAGGGGTACCGGGGTTGGCGATACGCAGTATTTT. The whole variable domain, remainder taken from reference TRBV5-1 and TRBJ2-3, is KAGVTQTPRYLIKTRGQQVTLSCSPISGHRSVSWYQQTPGQGLQFLFEYFSETQRNKGNFPGRFSGRQFSNSRSEMNVSTLELGDSALYLCASRGTGVGDTQYFGPGTRLTVL.

There are a few counts of this clonotype. The J gene is TRBJ2-3, the V gene TRBV5-1; 7 bases map to TRBD1. The germline V gene has CDR1 SGHRS and CDR2 YFSETQ. V lost 2 bases and J lost 6; bases outside the gene matches: 9. The length of the CDR3 is 15 residues. CDR3 nucleotides: TGCGCCAGCAGCTTAAGGGGGCTCCTGCCGGATACGCAGTATTTT. Encoded protein: CASSLRGLLPDTQYF. Complete variable domain (other parts from reference TRBV5-1 and TRBJ2-3): KAGVTQTPRYLIKTRGQQVTLSCSPISGHRSVSWYQQTPGQGLQFLFEYFSETQRNKGNFPGRFSGRQFSNSRSEMNVSTLELGDSALYLCASSLRGLLPDTQYFGPGTRLTVL.

The sample holds a few counts of this clonotype. The chain recombines TRBV18 with TRBJ2-1; no definite D call. This CDR3 is built from 14 residues. CDR1 KGHSH and CDR2 LQKENI come from the germline V gene. V was clipped by 0 bases and J by 1 base, with 4 bases between them. As DNA, the CDR3 is TGTGCCAGCTCACCACCCGGGTCCTACAATGAGCAGTTCTTC. Its protein product is CASSPPGSYNEQFF.

The chain combines TRBV7-2 with TRBJ2-7; D may be TRBD1 or TRBD2 (5 bases each). The germline gives CDR1 SGHTA, CDR2 FQGNSA. CDR3 length equals 13 residues. Trimming took off 7 bases at V and 2 bases at J, with 12 bases between the two ends. The CDR3 is CASTPGRTYEQYF. In nucleotides, the CDR3 is TGTGCCAGCACCCCGGGACGGACCTACGAGCAGTACTTC.

V is TRBV20-1 and J is TRBJ1-2; 7 nucleotides agree with TRBD1. The CDR3 loop spans 13 amino acids. Germline-derived CDR1 and CDR2 are DFQATT and SNEGSKA (reference sequence). Losses at the gene ends were 3 bases for V and 6 bases for J; bases not matched to a gene: 7. CDR3 residues: CSARGGQVDGYTF. For the CDR3, the DNA is TGCAGTGCTAGGGGAGGACAGGTTGATGGCTACACCTTC.

This chain links TRBV6-5 with TRBJ1-2; 11 nucleotides agree with TRBD1. With V trimmed by 6 bases and J by 8 bases, 5 bases remained unmatched. The length of the CDR3 is 13 residues. Germline CDR1 MNHEY, CDR2 SVGAGI. CDR3 DNA sequence: TGTGCCAGCAGCCAGGACAGGGGGCACGGCTACACCTTC. This gives the protein CASSQDRGHGYTF.

This clonotype was seen repeatedly, ten times or more. The chain links TRBV28 to TRBJ2-5, with D perhaps given as TRBD1 or TRBD2 (5 bases each). The CDR3 is 15 residues long. Germline CDR1 reads MDHEN; CDR2 reads SYDVKM. Deletions cut 0 bases from V and 5 bases from J, with 13 bases between. The CDR3 protein is CASSLWQGVLETQYF. As DNA, the CDR3 is TGTGCCAGCAGTTTATGGCAGGGAGTGTTGGAGACCCAGTACTTC.

This clonotype turned up a few times. This chain connects TRBV4-2 to TRBJ1-2; weak D call: TRBD1 (5 bases). The ends were cut back, 0 bases at V and 8 bases at J, with 10 bases in the middle. Germline V gives CDR1 LGHNA, CDR2 YNFKEQ. The CDR3 contains 13 residues. CDR3 sequence: CASSQEGPLGYTF. CDR3 coding DNA: TGTGCCAGCAGCCAAGAGGGGCCGCTGGGCTACACCTTC.

This clonotype was found a few times. The chain employs TRBV18 and TRBJ2-2; 7 positions agree with TRBD1. CDR3 length equals 16 residues. Germline CDR1 KGHSH, CDR2 LQKENI. Trimming took 5 bases from V and 4 from J; bases not matched to a gene: 10. The CDR3 coding sequence is TGTGCCAGCTCAAAGGTTGAAACAGGGGTCACCGGGGAGCTGTTTTTT. Translation: CASSKVETGVTGELFF.